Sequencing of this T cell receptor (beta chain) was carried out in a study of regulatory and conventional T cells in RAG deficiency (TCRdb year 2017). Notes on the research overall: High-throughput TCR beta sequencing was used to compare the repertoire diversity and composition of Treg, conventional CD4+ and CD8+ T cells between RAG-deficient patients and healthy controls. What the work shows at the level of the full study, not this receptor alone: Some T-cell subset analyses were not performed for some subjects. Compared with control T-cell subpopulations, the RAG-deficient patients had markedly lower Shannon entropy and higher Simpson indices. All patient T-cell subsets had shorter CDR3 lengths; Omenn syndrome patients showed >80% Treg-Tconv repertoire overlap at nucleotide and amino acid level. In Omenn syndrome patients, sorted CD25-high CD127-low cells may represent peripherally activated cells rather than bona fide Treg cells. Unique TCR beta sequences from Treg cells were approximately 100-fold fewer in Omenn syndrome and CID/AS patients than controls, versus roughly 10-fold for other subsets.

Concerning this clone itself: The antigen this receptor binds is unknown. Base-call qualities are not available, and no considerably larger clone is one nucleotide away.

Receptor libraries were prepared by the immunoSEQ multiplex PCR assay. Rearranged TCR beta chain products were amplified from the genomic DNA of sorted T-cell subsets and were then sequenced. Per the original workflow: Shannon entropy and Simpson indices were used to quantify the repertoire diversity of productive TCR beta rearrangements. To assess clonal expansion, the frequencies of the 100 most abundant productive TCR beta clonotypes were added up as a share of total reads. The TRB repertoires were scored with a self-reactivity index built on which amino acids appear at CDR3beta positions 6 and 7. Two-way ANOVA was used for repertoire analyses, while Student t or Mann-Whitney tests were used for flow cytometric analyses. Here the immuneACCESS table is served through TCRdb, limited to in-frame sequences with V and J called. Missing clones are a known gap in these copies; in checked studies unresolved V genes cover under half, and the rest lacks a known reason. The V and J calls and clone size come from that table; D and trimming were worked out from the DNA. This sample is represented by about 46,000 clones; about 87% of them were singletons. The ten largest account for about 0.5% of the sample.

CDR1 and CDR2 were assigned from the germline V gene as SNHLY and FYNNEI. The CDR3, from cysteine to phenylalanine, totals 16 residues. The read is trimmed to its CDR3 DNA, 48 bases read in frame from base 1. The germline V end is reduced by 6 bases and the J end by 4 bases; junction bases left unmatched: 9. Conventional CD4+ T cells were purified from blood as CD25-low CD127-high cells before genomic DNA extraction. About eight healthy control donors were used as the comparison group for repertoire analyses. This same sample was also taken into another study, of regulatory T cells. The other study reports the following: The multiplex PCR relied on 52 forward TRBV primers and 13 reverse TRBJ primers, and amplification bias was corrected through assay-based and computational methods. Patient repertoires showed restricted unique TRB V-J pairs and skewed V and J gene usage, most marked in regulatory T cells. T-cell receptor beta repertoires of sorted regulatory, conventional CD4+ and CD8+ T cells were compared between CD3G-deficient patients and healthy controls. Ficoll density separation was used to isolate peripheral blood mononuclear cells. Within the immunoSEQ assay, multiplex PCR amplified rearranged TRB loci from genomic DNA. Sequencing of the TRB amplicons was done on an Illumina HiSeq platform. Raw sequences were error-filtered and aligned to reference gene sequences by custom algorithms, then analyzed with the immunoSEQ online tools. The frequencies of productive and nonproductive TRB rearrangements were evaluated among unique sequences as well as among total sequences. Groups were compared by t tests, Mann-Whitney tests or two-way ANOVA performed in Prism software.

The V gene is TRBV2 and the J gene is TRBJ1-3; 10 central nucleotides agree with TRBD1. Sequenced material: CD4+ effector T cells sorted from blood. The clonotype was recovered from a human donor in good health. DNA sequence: TGTGCCAGCAGCGCTAAGGGGACAGGGGTCGGAAACACCATATATTTT. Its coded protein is CASSAKGTGVGNTIYF.